This T cell receptor (beta chain) comes out of a study of control samples from healthy donors and cancer patients. TCRdb's table, derived via immunoSEQ multiplex PCR, lists solely in-frame clones and lacks some. In the table there are some 28,000 clones, around 79% of which are singletons. This CDR3 is built from 13 residues. Germline CDR1 and CDR2: LNHDA and SQIVND (reference sequence). Trimming left V 3 bases short and J 8 bases short, with 13 bases between. This clone was picked up one time. The chain recombines TRBV19 with TRBJ1-1; no clear D. This clonotype was obtained from a man aged 55 to 70 with head and neck cancer. Sequencing was carried out using PBMCs. The CDR3 nucleotides read TGTGCCAGTAGTATGGGCAGTGCTTTCGAAGCTTTCTTT. Translated, it gives CASSMGSAFEAFF.